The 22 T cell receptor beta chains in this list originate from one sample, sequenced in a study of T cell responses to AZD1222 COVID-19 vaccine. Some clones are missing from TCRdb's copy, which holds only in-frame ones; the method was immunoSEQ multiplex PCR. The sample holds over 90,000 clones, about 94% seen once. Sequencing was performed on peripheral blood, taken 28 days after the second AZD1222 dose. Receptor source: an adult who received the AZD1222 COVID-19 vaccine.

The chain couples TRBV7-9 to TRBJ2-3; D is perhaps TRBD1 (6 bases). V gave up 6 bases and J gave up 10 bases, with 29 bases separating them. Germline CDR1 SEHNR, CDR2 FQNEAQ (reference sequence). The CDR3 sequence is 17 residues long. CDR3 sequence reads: CASSFDGGTGHSQAQYF. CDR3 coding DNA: TGTGCCAGCAGTTTCGATGGGGGAACAGGGCACTCCCAAGCGCAGTATTTT.

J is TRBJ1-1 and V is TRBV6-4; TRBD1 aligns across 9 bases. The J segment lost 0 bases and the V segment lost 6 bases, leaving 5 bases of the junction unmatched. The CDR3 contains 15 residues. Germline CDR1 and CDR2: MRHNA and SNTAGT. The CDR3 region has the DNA TGTGCCAGCAGCAGGACAGGGGAAATGAACACTGAAGCTTTCTTT. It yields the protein CASSRTGEMNTEAFF.

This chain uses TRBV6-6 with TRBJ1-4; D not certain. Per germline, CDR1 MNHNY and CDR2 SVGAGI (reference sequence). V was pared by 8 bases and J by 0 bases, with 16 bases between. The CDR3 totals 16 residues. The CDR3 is CASSPDKPTTNEKLFF. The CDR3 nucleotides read TGTGCCAGCTCGCCAGACAAACCGACAACTAATGAAAAACTGTTTTTT.

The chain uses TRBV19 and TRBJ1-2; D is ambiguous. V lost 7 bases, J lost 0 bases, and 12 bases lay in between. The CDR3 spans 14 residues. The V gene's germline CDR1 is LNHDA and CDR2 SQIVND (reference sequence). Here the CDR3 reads CASNQDGANYGYTF. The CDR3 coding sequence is TGTGCCAGTAATCAGGACGGAGCTAACTATGGCTACACCTTC.

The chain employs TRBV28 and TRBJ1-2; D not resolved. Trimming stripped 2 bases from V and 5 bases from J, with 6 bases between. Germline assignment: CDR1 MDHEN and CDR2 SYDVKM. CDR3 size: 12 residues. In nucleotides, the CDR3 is TGTGCCAGCAGTTTAGTCCTATATGGCTACACCTTC. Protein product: CASSLVLYGYTF.

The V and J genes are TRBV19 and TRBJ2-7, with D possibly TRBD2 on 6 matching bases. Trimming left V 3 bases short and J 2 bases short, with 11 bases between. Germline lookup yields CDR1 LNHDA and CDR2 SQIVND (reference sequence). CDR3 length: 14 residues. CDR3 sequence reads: CASSIPGSPYEQYF. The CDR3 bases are TGTGCCAGTAGTATCCCCGGGAGTCCCTACGAGCAGTACTTC.

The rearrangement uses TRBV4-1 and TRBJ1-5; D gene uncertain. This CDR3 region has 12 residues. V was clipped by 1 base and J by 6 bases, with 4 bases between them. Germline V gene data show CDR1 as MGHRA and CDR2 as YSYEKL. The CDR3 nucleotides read TGCGCCAGCAGCCAAGGCGGTCAGCCCCAGCATTTT. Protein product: CASSQGGQPQHF.

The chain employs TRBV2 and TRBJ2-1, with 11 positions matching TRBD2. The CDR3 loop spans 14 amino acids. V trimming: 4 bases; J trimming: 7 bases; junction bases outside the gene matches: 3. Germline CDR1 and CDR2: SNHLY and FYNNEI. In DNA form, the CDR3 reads TGTGCCAGCAGTGTACTAGCGGGGGTGAATGAGCAGTTCTTC. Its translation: CASSVLAGVNEQFF.

In DNA, the CDR3 is TGTGCCAGCAGTTTGGGTGGTAGCTTCGGGTACGAGCAGTACTTC. This translates into CASSLGGSFGYEQYF. The J gene is TRBJ2-7, the V gene TRBV28; D not resolved. V gave up 3 bases and J gave up 4 bases, with 16 bases separating them. CDR1 is MDHEN and CDR2 is SYDVKM in the germline V gene. The CDR3 is 15 residues long.

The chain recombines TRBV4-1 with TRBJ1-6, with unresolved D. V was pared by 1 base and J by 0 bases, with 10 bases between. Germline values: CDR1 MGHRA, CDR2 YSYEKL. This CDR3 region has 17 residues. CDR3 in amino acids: CASSQVPGSSYNSPLHF. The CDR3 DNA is TGCGCCAGCAGCCAAGTACCGGGCAGCTCCTATAATTCACCCCTCCACTTT.

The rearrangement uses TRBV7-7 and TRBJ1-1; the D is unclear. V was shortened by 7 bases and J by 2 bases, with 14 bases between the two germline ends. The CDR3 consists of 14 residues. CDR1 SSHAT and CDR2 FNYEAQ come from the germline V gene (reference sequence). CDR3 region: CASKVSEDNTEAFF. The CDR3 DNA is TGTGCCAGCAAAGTGTCAGAAGATAACACTGAAGCTTTCTTT.

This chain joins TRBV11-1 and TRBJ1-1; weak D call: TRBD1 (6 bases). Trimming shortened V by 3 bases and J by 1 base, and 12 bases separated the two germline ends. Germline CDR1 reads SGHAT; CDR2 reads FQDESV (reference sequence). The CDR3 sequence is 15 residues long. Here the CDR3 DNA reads TGTGCCAGCAGCTTGCCGGACAGACCGAACACTGAAGCTTTCTTT. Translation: CASSLPDRPNTEAFF.

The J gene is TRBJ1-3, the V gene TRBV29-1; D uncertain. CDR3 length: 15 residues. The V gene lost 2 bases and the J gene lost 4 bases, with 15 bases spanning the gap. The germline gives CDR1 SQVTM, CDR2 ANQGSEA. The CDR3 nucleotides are TGCAGCGTTGAACGTCAGGCTCAAGGAGGAAACACCATATATTTT. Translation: CSVERQAQGGNTIYF.

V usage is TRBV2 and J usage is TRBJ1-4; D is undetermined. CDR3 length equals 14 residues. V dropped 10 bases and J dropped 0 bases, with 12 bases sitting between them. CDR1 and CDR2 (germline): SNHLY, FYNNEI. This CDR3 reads CATAPRTTNEKLFF. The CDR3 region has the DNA TGTGCCACCGCCCCCAGGACAACTAATGAAAAACTGTTTTTT.

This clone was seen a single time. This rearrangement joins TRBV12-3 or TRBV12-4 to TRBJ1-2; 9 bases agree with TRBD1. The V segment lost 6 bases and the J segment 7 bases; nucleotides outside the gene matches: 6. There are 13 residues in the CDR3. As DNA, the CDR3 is TGTGCCAGCAGCCACAGGGGGCGGGGTGGCTACACCTTC. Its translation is CASSHRGRGGYTF.

CDR3 coding DNA: TGTGCCTGGAGTAAGACAAGCCCTATTGTCTCCCTCCACTTT. It encodes CAWSKTSPIVSLHF. The genes are TRBV30 and TRBJ1-6; D is undetermined. Trimming left V 2 bases short and J 14 bases short, with 19 bases between. This CDR3 comprises 14 residues. Germline CDR1 is GTSNPN and CDR2 is SVGIG (reference sequence).

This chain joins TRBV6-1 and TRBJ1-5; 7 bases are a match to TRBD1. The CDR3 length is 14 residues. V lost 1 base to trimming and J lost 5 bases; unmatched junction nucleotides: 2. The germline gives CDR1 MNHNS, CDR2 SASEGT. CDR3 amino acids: CASSEVGGDQPQHF. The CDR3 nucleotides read TGTGCCAGCAGTGAAGTAGGGGGCGATCAGCCCCAGCATTTT.

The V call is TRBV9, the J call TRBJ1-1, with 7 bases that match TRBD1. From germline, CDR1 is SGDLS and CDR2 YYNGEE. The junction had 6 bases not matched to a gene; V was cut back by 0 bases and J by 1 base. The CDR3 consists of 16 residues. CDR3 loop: CASSVGWDRANTEAFF. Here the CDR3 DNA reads TGTGCCAGCAGCGTAGGTTGGGACAGAGCGAACACTGAAGCTTTCTTT.

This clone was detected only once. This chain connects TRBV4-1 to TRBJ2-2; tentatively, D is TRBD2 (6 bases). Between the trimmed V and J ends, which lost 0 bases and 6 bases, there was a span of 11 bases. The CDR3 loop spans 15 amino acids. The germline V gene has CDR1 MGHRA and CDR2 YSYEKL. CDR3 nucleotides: TGCGCCAGCAGCCAAGATAGGAGGGACGCCGGGGAGCTGTTTTTT. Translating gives CASSQDRRDAGELFF.

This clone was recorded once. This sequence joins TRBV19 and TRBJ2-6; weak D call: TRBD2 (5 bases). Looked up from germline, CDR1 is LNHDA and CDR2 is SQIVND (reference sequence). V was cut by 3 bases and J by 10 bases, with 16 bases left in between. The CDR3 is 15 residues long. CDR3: CASSIRGSSGNVLTF. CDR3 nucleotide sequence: TGTGCCAGTAGTATTCGGGGTTCGTCGGGGAACGTCCTGACTTTC.

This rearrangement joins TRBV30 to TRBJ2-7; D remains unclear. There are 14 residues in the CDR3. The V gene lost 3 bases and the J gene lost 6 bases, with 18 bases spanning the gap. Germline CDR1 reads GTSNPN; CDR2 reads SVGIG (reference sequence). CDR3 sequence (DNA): TGTGCCTGGAGCGGTCAGTTAATCTCTATCGAGCAGTACTTC. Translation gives CAWSGQLISIEQYF.

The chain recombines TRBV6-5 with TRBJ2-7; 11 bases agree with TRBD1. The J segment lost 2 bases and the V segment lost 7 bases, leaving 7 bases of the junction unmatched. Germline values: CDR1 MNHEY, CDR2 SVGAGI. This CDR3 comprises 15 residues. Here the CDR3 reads CASNLMGQGAYEQYF. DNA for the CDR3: TGTGCCAGCAACCTCATGGGACAGGGGGCCTACGAGCAGTACTTC.